The rows below give T cell receptor beta chains drawn from one sample of a study of PD-L1 blockade in urothelial cancer. Measured with immunoSEQ multiplex PCR; TCRdb has only the in-frame clones, and not every one. The data contain around 86,000 clones, about 85% of them singletons. The sample here was PBMCs, taken around atezolizumab (anti-PD-L1) treatment. The receptors were gathered from a man in his forties with urothelial cancer. The CDR3 runs from the conserved cysteine through the conserved F or W. A D gene is named only where the DNA matches it firmly. Clone size is shown for a subset of rows, as once, few, many or a class of expanded clone.

d_gene: .
abundance: .
j_gene: TRBJ1-5
v_gene: TRBV5-6
CDR3nt: TGTGCCAGCACCGTTAGCAATCAGCCCCAGCATTTT
CDR3aa: CASTVSNQPQHF

d_gene: TRBD2
abundance: .
j_gene: TRBJ2-4
v_gene: TRBV15
CDR3nt: TGTGCCACCAGCAGAGGTCCGGGGGGGTGGCCGGACATTCAGTACTTC
CDR3aa: CATSRGPGGWPDIQYF

d_gene: TRBD2
abundance: .
j_gene: TRBJ2-7
v_gene: TRBV4-3
CDR3nt: TGCGCCAGCAGCCAAGGACTAGCGGGACCCTACGAGCAGTACTTC
CDR3aa: CASSQGLAGPYEQYF

d_gene: .
abundance: .
j_gene: TRBJ2-1
v_gene: TRBV7-3
CDR3nt: TGTGCCAGCAGCCTTTCCTGGAGCTCCTACAATGAGCAGTTCTTC
CDR3aa: CASSLSWSSYNEQFF

d_gene: .
abundance: .
j_gene: TRBJ1-1
v_gene: TRBV6-6
CDR3nt: TGTGCCAGCAGCTCGGACTCTGAAGCTTTCTTT
CDR3aa: CASSSDSEAFF

d_gene: TRBD2
abundance: .
j_gene: TRBJ2-1
v_gene: TRBV29-1
CDR3nt: TGCAGCGCCACCTTCTCAGCGGGAGGAGGTGAGCAGTTCTTC
CDR3aa: CSATFSAGGGEQFF

d_gene: TRBD1
abundance: .
j_gene: TRBJ1-1
v_gene: TRBV9
CDR3nt: TGTGCCAGCAGCGTCGACTCAGGGGGGAACACTGAAGCTTTCTTT
CDR3aa: CASSVDSGGNTEAFF

d_gene: .
abundance: .
j_gene: TRBJ1-2
v_gene: TRBV27
CDR3nt: TGTGCCAGCAGTTTTCAGGGGACGTCTGGCTACACCTTC
CDR3aa: CASSFQGTSGYTF

d_gene: .
abundance: once
j_gene: TRBJ2-5
v_gene: TRBV12-1
CDR3nt: TGTGCCGCCCGACAGGGAGAGACCCAGTACTTC
CDR3aa: CAARQGETQYF

d_gene: TRBD1
abundance: .
j_gene: TRBJ2-2
v_gene: TRBV5-8
CDR3nt: TGTGCCAGCAGTTCCGGGACAGGGGTACGCGGGGAGCTGTTTTTT
CDR3aa: CASSSGTGVRGELFF

d_gene: .
abundance: .
j_gene: TRBJ2-4
v_gene: TRBV11-2
CDR3nt: TGTGCCAGCAGCTTAGATCAGGTCGGTTTCAAAAACATTCAGTACTTC
CDR3aa: CASSLDQVGFKNIQYF

d_gene: .
abundance: .
j_gene: TRBJ2-3
v_gene: TRBV9
CDR3nt: TGTGCCAGCAGCTTAGAGGGAGGTACGCAGTATTTT
CDR3aa: CASSLEGGTQYF

d_gene: TRBD2
abundance: .
j_gene: TRBJ2-7
v_gene: TRBV27
CDR3nt: TGTGCCAGCAGTCCTCCGGGACTAGCGGGAGGCTCCCGATCCTACGAGCAGTACTTC
CDR3aa: CASSPPGLAGGSRSYEQYF

d_gene: .
abundance: .
j_gene: TRBJ1-5
v_gene: TRBV7-8
CDR3nt: TGTGCCAGCAGCGCATCGGGTGAACAGCCCCAGCATTTT
CDR3aa: CASSASGEQPQHF

d_gene: TRBD1
abundance: .
j_gene: TRBJ2-5
v_gene: TRBV4-1
CDR3nt: TGCGCCAGCAGCCAAGGGGACAGGGACCAAGAGACCCAGTACTTC
CDR3aa: CASSQGDRDQETQYF

d_gene: .
abundance: .
j_gene: TRBJ1-1
v_gene: TRBV10-3
CDR3nt: TGTGCCATCGGGAGGGAGTTGAACACTGAAGCTTTCTTT
CDR3aa: CAIGRELNTEAFF

d_gene: .
abundance: .
j_gene: TRBJ2-7
v_gene: TRBV10-1
CDR3nt: TGCGCCAGCAGTGACGACAGAAAAGGGTACGAGCAGTACTTC
CDR3aa: CASSDDRKGYEQYF

d_gene: .
abundance: once
j_gene: TRBJ1-3
v_gene: TRBV28
CDR3nt: TGTGCCAGCAGATCTGACACCAACTCTGGAAACACCATATATTTT
CDR3aa: CASRSDTNSGNTIYF

d_gene: .
abundance: .
j_gene: TRBJ2-3
v_gene: TRBV7-2
CDR3nt: TGTGCCAGCAGCTTAGCGGGACATCGCACAGATACGCAGTATTTT
CDR3aa: CASSLAGHRTDTQYF

d_gene: TRBD1
abundance: .
j_gene: TRBJ1-1
v_gene: TRBV4-1
CDR3nt: TGCGCCAGCAGCCAGCAGGGACAGGGGAATAGTGAAGCTTTCTTT
CDR3aa: CASSQQGQGNSEAFF

d_gene: .
abundance: .
j_gene: TRBJ1-5
v_gene: TRBV29-1
CDR3nt: TGCAGCGTTCGCGGGGCAGGACAGCCCCAGCATTTT
CDR3aa: CSVRGAGQPQHF

d_gene: .
abundance: .
j_gene: TRBJ2-1
v_gene: TRBV7-3
CDR3nt: TGTGCCAGCAGCTTACGAAGCGGCCGAGACAATGAGCAGTTCTTC
CDR3aa: CASSLRSGRDNEQFF

d_gene: TRBD2
abundance: .
j_gene: TRBJ2-1
v_gene: TRBV6-1
CDR3nt: TGTGCCAGCACCTCGGGACTAGCGGGACGCAATGAGCAGTTCTTC
CDR3aa: CASTSGLAGRNEQFF